This entry concerns a single T cell receptor beta chain. The antigen remains unidentified. The CDR3 is made up of 13 amino acids. Germline V lookup: CDR1 PRHDT, CDR2 FYEKMQ (reference sequence). The V and J ends lost 5 bases and 3 bases respectively, with 11 bases between them. The data belong to a study of T cell responses to AZD1222 COVID-19 vaccine. Findings and caveats of the study: At baseline, just five to seven AZD1222 recipients tested seropositive. Repertoires in all cases were sampled only once the peak T cell response had passed. Breadth and depth of Spike-specific TCRs rose after two AZD1222 doses. Most donors were white British and more were female, and clonal diversity was possibly underestimated.

The method was immunoSEQ multiplex PCR; TCRdb's version includes in-frame clones alone and lacks a portion of them. The repertoire holds some 190,000 clones, 88% seen once, with approximately 7.7% in the top ten. The clonotype comes from an adult in good health. The chain carries TRBV13 and TRBJ2-7; D is ambiguous. The starting material was peripheral blood, obtained on day 0 of AZD1222 vaccination. In nucleotides, the CDR3 is TGTGCCAGCAGCCAATACACAGTCTACGAGCAGTACTTC. It yields the protein CASSQYTVYEQYF.